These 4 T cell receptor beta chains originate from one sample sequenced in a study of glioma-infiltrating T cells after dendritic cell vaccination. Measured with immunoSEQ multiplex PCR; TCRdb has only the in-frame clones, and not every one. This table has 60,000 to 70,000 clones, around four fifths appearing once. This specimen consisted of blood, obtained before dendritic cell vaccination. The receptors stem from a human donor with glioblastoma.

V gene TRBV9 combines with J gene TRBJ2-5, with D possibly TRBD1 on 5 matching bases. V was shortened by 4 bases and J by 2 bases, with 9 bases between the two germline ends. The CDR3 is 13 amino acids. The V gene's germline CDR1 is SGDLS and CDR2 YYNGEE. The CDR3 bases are TGTGCCAGCAGCCCTCGACAGCAAGAGACCCAGTACTTC. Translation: CASSPRQQETQYF. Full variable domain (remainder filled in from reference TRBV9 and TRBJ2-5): DSGVTQTPKHLITATGQRVTLRCSPRSGDLSVYWYQQSLDQGLQFLIQYYNGEERAKGNILERFSAQQFPDLHSELNLSSLELGDSALYFCASSPRQQETQYFGPGTRLLVL.

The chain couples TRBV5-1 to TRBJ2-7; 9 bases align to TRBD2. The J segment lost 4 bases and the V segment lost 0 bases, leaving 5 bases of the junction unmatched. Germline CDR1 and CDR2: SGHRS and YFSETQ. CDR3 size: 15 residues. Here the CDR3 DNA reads TGCGCCAGCAGCTTGGATCCTAGCGGGAATTACGAGCAGTACTTC. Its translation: CASSLDPSGNYEQYF. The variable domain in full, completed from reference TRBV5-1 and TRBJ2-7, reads KAGVTQTPRYLIKTRGQQVTLSCSPISGHRSVSWYQQTPGQGLQFLFEYFSETQRNKGNFPGRFSGRQFSNSRSEMNVSTLELGDSALYLCASSLDPSGNYEQYFGPGTRLTVT.

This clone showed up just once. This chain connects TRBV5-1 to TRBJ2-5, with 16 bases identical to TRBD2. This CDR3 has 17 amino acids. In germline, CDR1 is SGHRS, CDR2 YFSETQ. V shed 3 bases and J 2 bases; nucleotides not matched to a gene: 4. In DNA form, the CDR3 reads TGCGCCAGCAGCTGGGGACTAGCGGGGGGGAAACAAGAGACCCAGTACTTC. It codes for CASSWGLAGGKQETQYF.

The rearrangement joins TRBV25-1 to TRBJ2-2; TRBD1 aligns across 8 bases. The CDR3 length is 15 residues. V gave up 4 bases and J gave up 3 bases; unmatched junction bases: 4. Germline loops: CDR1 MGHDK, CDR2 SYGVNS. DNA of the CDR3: TGTGCCAGCAGTGGCGCAGGGGGCTACACCGGGGAGCTGTTTTTT. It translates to CASSGAGGYTGELFF. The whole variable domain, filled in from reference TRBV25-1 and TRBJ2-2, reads EADIYQTPRYLVIGTGKKITLECSQTMGHDKMYWYQQDPGMELHLIHYSYGVNSTEKGDLSSESTVSRIRTEHFPLTLESARPSHTSQYLCASSGAGGYTGELFFGEGSRLTVL.